A single sample is the source of the 26 T cell receptor beta chains below, sequenced in a study of cytomegalovirus exposure and HLA in healthy donors. The PCR had 60 Vbeta and 13 Jbeta primers. Some clones are missing from TCRdb's copy, which holds only in-frame ones; the method was immunoSEQ multiplex PCR. The table has roughly 88,000 clones, over 60% seen once; the top ten hold around 5%. Sequenced material: PBMCs. These receptors came from a man younger than 45 in good health and CMV-seropositive.

The chain combines TRBV7-3 with TRBJ2-3; TRBD1 agrees at 11 bases. Unmatched junction bases numbered 4, after V lost 7 bases and J lost 4 bases. Germline assignment: CDR1 SGHTA and CDR2 FQGTGA. The CDR3 is 14 residues long. CDR3 loop: CASTRTGGADTQYF. The CDR3 DNA sequence: TGTGCCAGCACCCGGACAGGGGGCGCAGATACGCAGTATTTT.

The gene calls are TRBV6-6 and TRBJ1-1; a possible D gene is TRBD1 (6 bases). V was trimmed by 2 bases and J by 4 bases, leaving 14 bases between them. Germline loops: CDR1 MNHNY, CDR2 SVGAGI (reference sequence). The CDR3 is 15 amino acids. The CDR3 coding sequence is TGTGCCAGCAGTTACGTTCCGACAGGCCTCACTGAAGCTTTCTTT. Protein product: CASSYVPTGLTEAFF.

The chain has TRBV15 and TRBJ2-1; 11 nucleotides match TRBD2. Germline V lookup: CDR1 LNHNV, CDR2 YYDKDF (reference sequence). CDR3 length equals 16 residues. V shed 3 bases, J shed 8 bases, and the junction held 9 bases outside the gene matches. The CDR3: CATSSAGTSGRYEQFF. The CDR3 DNA reads TGTGCCACCAGCAGTGCCGGGACTAGCGGTAGATATGAGCAGTTCTTC.

This clone appeared a single time. The chain couples TRBV4-2 to TRBJ2-3, with 12 bases matching TRBD1. Germline loops: CDR1 LGHNA, CDR2 YNFKEQ. The CDR3 runs to 18 residues. Trimming removed 3 bases from V and 1 base from J; junction bases left unmatched: 8. As DNA, the CDR3 is TGTGCCAGCAGCCATACCCGGGACAGGGGGCCCGGCACAGATACGCAGTATTTT. Translated, it gives CASSHTRDRGPGTDTQYF.

V gene TRBV18 combines with J gene TRBJ1-4; D remains unclear. The CDR3 runs 14 residues. CDR1 and CDR2 (germline): KGHSH, LQKENI. Trimming shortened V by 4 bases and J by 6 bases, and 12 bases separated the two germline ends. This CDR3 is CASSLSLEDEKLFF. CDR3 sequence (DNA): TGTGCCAGCTCACTCAGCCTGGAGGATGAAAAACTGTTTTTT. Full variable domain (rest looked up from reference TRBV18 and TRBJ1-4): NAGVMQNPRHLVRRRGQEARLRCSPMKGHSHVYWYRQLPEEGLKFMVYLQKENIIDESGMPKERFSAEFPKEGPSILRIQQVVRGDSAAYFCASSLSLEDEKLFFGSGTQLSVL.

Only a few counts were recorded for this clone. V is TRBV30 and J is TRBJ2-7; a possible D gene is TRBD1 (6 bases). The CDR3 consists of 15 residues. Looked up from germline, CDR1 is GTSNPN and CDR2 is SVGIG (reference sequence). With 2 bases removed from V and 0 bases from J, the gap between germline ends came to 14 bases. This CDR3 is CAWSRQASGSYEQYF. The CDR3 DNA reads TGTGCCTGGAGTCGACAGGCCAGTGGCTCCTACGAGCAGTACTTC.

The CDR3 sequence: CASSDSGTSGSYEQFF. As DNA, the CDR3 is TGTGCCAGCAGCGACTCCGGGACTAGCGGGAGCTATGAGCAGTTCTTC. This chain joins TRBV2 and TRBJ2-1, with TRBD2 matching over 14 bases. CDR3 length equals 16 residues. Per germline, CDR1 SNHLY and CDR2 FYNNEI. Unmatched junction bases numbered 9, after V lost 6 bases and J lost 8 bases.

This chain uses TRBV25-1 with TRBJ2-5; possible D gene TRBD2, 7 bases. V lost 3 bases and J 2 bases, leaving 10 bases between the germline ends. This CDR3 is 14 amino acids long. Germline V gene lookup returns CDR1 MGHDK and CDR2 SYGVNS. CDR3 protein: CASSDEGGQETQYF. The CDR3 nucleotides read TGTGCCAGCAGTGATGAGGGGGGGCAAGAGACCCAGTACTTC. Combining the CDR3 with reference TRBV25-1 and TRBJ2-5 gives the whole variable domain EADIYQTPRYLVIGTGKKITLECSQTMGHDKMYWYQQDPGMELHLIHYSYGVNSTEKGDLSSESTVSRIRTEHFPLTLESARPSHTSQYLCASSDEGGQETQYFGPGTRLLVL.

This chain uses TRBV19 with TRBJ2-7; D ambiguous. Deletions cut 11 bases from V and 3 bases from J, with 14 bases between. Germline V lookup: CDR1 LNHDA, CDR2 SQIVND (reference sequence). This CDR3 contains 12 residues. CDR3 in amino acids: CAPGPENYEQYV. The DNA of the CDR3 is TGTGCCCCGGGTCCGGAGAACTACGAGCAGTACGTC.

The V gene is TRBV6-1, the J gene TRBJ1-5; D is ambiguous. Germline V gene data show CDR1 as MNHNS and CDR2 as SASEGT. This CDR3 comprises 12 residues. V was trimmed by 6 bases and J by 1 base, leaving 4 bases between them. This CDR3 is CASRESNQPQHF. CDR3 coding DNA: TGTGCCAGCAGGGAGAGCAATCAGCCCCAGCATTTT.

Only one count was recorded for this clone. V gene TRBV27 combines with J gene TRBJ1-2, with 9 bases that match TRBD1. The CDR3 is made up of 13 amino acids. Germline V lookup: CDR1 MNHEY, CDR2 SMNVEV (reference sequence). V dropped 8 bases and J dropped 4; count of bases not matched to a gene: 5. CDR3 coding DNA: TGTGCCAGCGCGGAGACAGGGGGCTATGGCTACACCTTC. Its translation is CASAETGGYGYTF.

The chain employs TRBV19 and TRBJ2-3, with D perhaps TRBD2 (6 bases). This CDR3 contains 14 residues. Germline V lookup: CDR1 LNHDA, CDR2 SQIVND (reference sequence). Trimming removed 5 bases from V and 4 bases from J, with 13 bases in between. The CDR3 region has the DNA TGTGCCAGTAGTGGGCCAACTAGCCCAGATACGCAGTATTTT. It is translated as CASSGPTSPDTQYF.

The chain employs TRBV4-1 and TRBJ2-6, with a possible D match to TRBD1 (5 bases). CDR3 length equals 17 residues. Trimming stripped 3 bases from V and 2 bases from J, with 14 bases between. The germline V gene has CDR1 MGHRA and CDR2 YSYEKL. The CDR3 loop reads CASSHDSSMPGANVLTF. CDR3 DNA sequence: TGCGCCAGCAGCCACGACAGCTCTATGCCTGGGGCCAACGTCCTGACTTTC.

This CDR3 is CASSLTGTGVEKLFF. The CDR3 DNA follows: TGCGCCAGCAGCCTAACCGGGACTGGGGTGGAAAAACTGTTTTTT. The chain carries TRBV4-1 and TRBJ1-4, with D maybe TRBD1 (5 bases). The CDR3 has 15 residues. Per the germline V gene, CDR1 is MGHRA and CDR2 is YSYEKL. V was pared by 4 bases and J by 8 bases, with 17 bases between.

J is TRBJ2-3 and V is TRBV27, with TRBD2 identical over 8 bases. CDR3 length: 17 residues. Germline lookup yields CDR1 MNHEY and CDR2 SMNVEV (reference sequence). After removal of 1 base from V and 2 bases from J, the junction contained 8 bases not matched to a gene. The DNA for the CDR3 is TGTGCCAGCAGTTTATGGTGGCGGGGGGACCTCACAGATACGCAGTATTTT. It translates to CASSLWWRGDLTDTQYF.

The chain combines TRBV27 with TRBJ1-2; 9 bases map to TRBD1. V lost 10 bases, J lost 2 bases, and 14 bases stayed unmatched. CDR1 MNHEY and CDR2 SMNVEV come from the germline V gene (reference sequence). There are 16 residues in the CDR3. The CDR3 nucleotides read TGTGCCACCCGGGCGGAACCGGGACAGGGAAACTATGGCTACACCTTC. It encodes CATRAEPGQGNYGYTF.

The chain has TRBV6-5 and TRBJ1-2; D is possibly TRBD1 (6 bases). The V and J ends lost 7 bases and 3 bases respectively, with 12 bases between them. From germline, CDR1 is MNHEY and CDR2 SVGAGI. The CDR3 has 13 amino acids. CDR3 amino acids: CASKNRVDYGYTF. The CDR3 DNA sequence: TGTGCCAGCAAAAACAGGGTAGACTATGGCTACACCTTC.

The chain is built from TRBV9 and TRBJ2-1; possible D gene TRBD1, 5 bases. CDR1 is SGDLS and CDR2 is YYNGEE in the germline V gene. V lost 4 bases, J lost 6 bases, and 20 bases lay in between. The CDR3 consists of 16 residues. The DNA of the CDR3 is TGTGCCAGCAGCCATTCCCCGGACACCCAAGCCAATGAGCAGTTCTTC. Translating it yields CASSHSPDTQANEQFF.

The chain is built from TRBV6-6 and TRBJ1-5, with D maybe TRBD1 (6 bases). V lost 2 bases, J lost 3 bases, and 14 bases lay in between. The CDR3 covers 16 residues. CDR1 MNHNY and CDR2 SVGAGI come from the germline V gene (reference sequence). Here the CDR3 reads CASSYRQGNNNQPQHF. The CDR3 DNA follows: TGTGCCAGCAGTTACCGCCAGGGGAACAACAATCAGCCCCAGCATTTT.

The J gene is TRBJ1-2, the V gene TRBV9, with D unclear. V lost 0 bases, J lost 2 bases, and 5 bases lay in between. This CDR3 has 13 amino acids. Germline loops: CDR1 SGDLS, CDR2 YYNGEE. CDR3: CASSVDQNYGYTF. For the CDR3, the DNA is TGTGCCAGCAGCGTAGACCAGAACTATGGCTACACCTTC.

The chain couples TRBV4-1 to TRBJ2-6; D not certain. Trimming took 4 bases from V and 0 from J, leaving 10 bases between them. This CDR3 has 16 residues. Per germline, CDR1 MGHRA and CDR2 YSYEKL. The CDR3 spells CASSPSPSSGANVLTF. CDR3 bases: TGCGCCAGCAGCCCCTCCCCGAGCTCTGGGGCCAACGTCCTGACTTTC.

This clone has only one observation. The chain has TRBV18 and TRBJ1-3; 7 bases fit TRBD1. Looked up from germline, CDR1 is KGHSH and CDR2 is LQKENI. With V trimmed by 2 bases and J by 0 bases, 13 bases remained unmatched. The CDR3 sequence is 19 residues long. The CDR3 sequence: CASSPINPGQLRSGNTIYF. For the CDR3, the DNA is TGTGCCAGCTCACCAATTAATCCGGGACAGCTCCGCTCTGGAAACACCATATATTTT.

The CDR3 DNA reads as TGTGCCAGCAGCGTATTAGGACAGGGCTACGAGCAGTACTTC. Its protein product is CASSVLGQGYEQYF. This rearrangement joins TRBV9 to TRBJ2-7, with 8 bases identical to TRBD1. Trimming took 1 base from V and 3 from J; bases not matched to a gene: 3. The CDR3 has 14 residues. Germline loops: CDR1 SGDLS, CDR2 YYNGEE.

The chain recombines TRBV9 with TRBJ2-4; maybe TRBD1 (5 bases). Germline V gene lookup returns CDR1 SGDLS and CDR2 YYNGEE. This CDR3 is built from 13 residues. V shed 7 bases and J shed 4 bases, with 12 bases lying between them. The CDR3 spells CASSRAGKNIQYF. Written as DNA, the CDR3 is TGTGCCAGCTCTAGGGCAGGGAAAAACATTCAGTACTTC.

V gene TRBV7-2 combines with J gene TRBJ1-6; maybe TRBD1 (6 bases). V lost 5 bases and J 0 bases, leaving 17 bases between the germline ends. The CDR3 extends over 18 amino acids. The germline V gene has CDR1 SGHTA and CDR2 FQGNSA. The CDR3 sequence: CASSRSWGPSSYNSPLHF. Written as DNA, the CDR3 is TGTGCCAGCAGCCGGAGTTGGGGGCCCAGCTCCTATAATTCACCCCTCCACTTT.

For this clone: Germline is not matched at one junction end, which may reflect a read error. The chain combines TRBV19 with TRBJ2-1; 8 bases line up with TRBD2. Germline V CDR1 and CDR2: LNHDA, SQIVND (reference sequence). The CDR3 totals 17 residues. The CDR3, as DNA: TGTGCCAGTAGTCCCCTAGCGGGCCACAGCTCCTACAATGGGCAGTTCTTC. This translates into CASSPLAGHSSYNGQFF.